The clone carrying this T cell receptor (beta chain) has ten or more counts. Its target is not known. This sample was taken from a study of T cells after yellow fever vaccination. Study-level findings and limits: Repertoires sorted by FACS could include abundant clonotypes that are contaminants from the bulk population.

With V trimmed by 4 bases and J by 7 bases, 8 bases remained unmatched. CDR3 length: 15 residues. Per germline, CDR1 SGHKS and CDR2 YYEKEE (reference sequence). TCRdb ran MiXCR on the 5' RACE reads and lists one entry per CDR3 protein. Here the sample spans 350,000 to 450,000 distinct CDR3 sequences, about 6.2% being singletons. The receptor's source is a man aged 30-40 years who received the YFV17D yellow fever vaccine. Sequencing used PBMCs, obtained 5 days after the yellow fever booster vaccination. The chain links TRBV5-5 to TRBJ2-2; 9 nucleotides align to TRBD2. CDR3 DNA: TGTGCCAGCAGCCGCGGGGGGGGCGCGATCGGGGAGCTGTTTTTT. Encoded protein: CASSRGGGAIGELFF.